This entry is about one T cell receptor (beta chain). The antigen this receptor binds is unknown. Qualities for individual bases were not recorded, and no much larger clone is one base off. The CDR3, from cysteine to phenylalanine, totals 13 residues. Only the CDR3 DNA stays, 39 bases, in frame from base 1. V is pared back by 3 bases and J by 7 bases, with 12 bases lying between the germline termini. Reading the germline V gene gives CDR1 KGHSH and CDR2 LQKENI. Receptor amplification or capture employed the immunoSEQ multiplex PCR assay. For the multiplex PCR, a mixture combining 60 forward primers for TCR Vbeta segments and 13 reverse primers for TCR Jbeta segments was used. Amplification of the CDR3 region of rearranged TCR beta genes was performed with a multiplex PCR assay on genomic DNA. The Illumina HiSeq System was used to sequence the amplified TCR beta libraries as 87-base-pair reads. Concerning the study's data processing: A later analysis tallied 75 million to 85 million unique TCR beta chains across the 640 or so repertoires, and about 12 million of those chains were shared by two or more donors. A nearest-neighbor algorithm error-corrected the raw reads and collapsed the reads into unique sequences, merging closely related sequences to remove PCR and sequencing errors. CDR3 sequences were aligned to IMGT reference sequences to assign V, D and J gene segments. For a sequence to be retained, a match of at least six nucleotides to both a V gene segment and a J gene segment was required. A rearrangement was called productive if the CDR3 had no stop codons and remained in frame with V and J, and every other rearrangement was called non-productive. Following IMGT convention, CDR3 was defined as the stretch from the second conserved V-encoded cysteine up to the conserved J-encoded phenylalanine. The earlier analysis of about 610 of the donors excluded any sequence lacking an unambiguous match to a single V gene segment. An earlier analysis of around 600 of the donors classified V segments as functional when productive rearrangements were above 56.7% and as segregating when the standard deviation between donors was above 5%. A statistical classification framework was built to diagnose cytomegalovirus status from the catalog of TCR beta chain sequences. In a later analysis, V and J genes were assigned by comparing TCR nucleotide sequences against IMGT/GENE-DB human TR gene sequences. In a later analysis, CDR3 sequences and most-parsimonious VDJ recombination scenarios were assigned using the TCRdist pipeline. In a later analysis, every TCR beta chain was defined by the combination of its CDR3 amino acid sequence and its V-gene family, and reads without a unique V-gene family were dropped. A later analysis removed roughly 590 highly shared, low-generation-probability nucleotide sequences to deal with suspected cross-contamination and a sequencing artifact. For each public chain, a later analysis derived a clonal expansion index from normalized ranks of inferred template counts within each repertoire. Generation probabilities in a later analysis came from a VDJ recombination model fitted to out-of-frame rearrangements, and those results were checked against IGoR. Hypergeometric tests were used in a later analysis to score TCR-TCR, TCR-HLA and TCR-CMV co-occurrence, with a repertoire-size bias correction applied to the TCR pairs. To estimate false discovery rates, a later analysis permuted the HLA or CMV assignments 20 times. In a later analysis, co-occurring TCRs were grouped using DBSCAN, with TCRdist sequence similarity added in when clustering inside HLA-allele-positive subsets. Repertoires with fewer than 30,000 or more than 120,000 public chains were left out of co-occurrence clustering, as were about five repertoires with anomalous nucleotide sharing. TCRdb retrieved this table from immuneACCESS and kept in-frame rearrangements only. Not all clones are present; in checked studies, unresolved V genes account for under half, and no reason is known for the remainder. V, J and clone size are those of that table, while D and trimming were read from the DNA. The sample yields 200,000 to 250,000 clones; almost 85% were counted once. About 0.58% of the sample lies in the top ten.

The cohort was made up of approximately 670 healthy bone marrow donors. At the time of sampling, all cohort members were nominally healthy, though unrecorded immune exposures were likely present. The donor was CMV seronegative and was included in the group of a few hundred seronegative cohort members. Every donor gave a peripheral blood sample, and the peripheral blood mononuclear cells from that sample were used for TCR beta sequencing. Genomic DNA extraction from the blood cell samples was performed with the Qiagen DNeasy Blood Extraction Kit. This sample was included in a study of cytomegalovirus exposure and HLA in healthy donors (TCRdb year 2017). For context, the study as a whole: An earlier analysis of about 560 of the donors reported approximately 260 Gb of sequence data and around 110 million unique TCR beta sequences obtained from some 170 million T cells. Alongside the repertoire data, information on donor age, sex, ethnicity and CMV serostatus was compiled. The study combined high-throughput TCR immunosequencing, statistical association of individual TCRs with disease status, and machine learning to predict cytomegalovirus infection status. HLA typing included class I and class II loci at four-digit resolution. A later analysis re-examined previously published TCR beta repertoires from over 500 donors and added high-resolution HLA genotyping to investigate patterns of TCR occurrence. The study aimed to test whether cataloging public T cell receptors could reveal signatures of past pathogen exposure. Besides the first cohort of around 670 subjects, a separate validation cohort made up of about 120 different subjects was used. Of the 300 to 500 genotyped donors, 80% to 90% were placed in the genetic ancestry cluster associated with self-reported Caucasian donors. A handful of DR-DQ haplotypes were treated as single units for association and clustering because of strong linkage in the cohort. The number of typed donors differed by locus: about 629-640 for A, B, C, DRB1 and DQB1; 500 to 550 for DQA1; 600 to 610 for DPA1; and around 450 for DPB1. In the later analysis, no new phenotypic data were used to find candidate immune exposures; instead, reliance was placed on TCR beta sequences and their occurrence across donors. Around 320 gigabases of sequencing data and 80 million or so unique TCR sequences were included in an early release covering around 600 HLA-typed donors. Every repertoire in the discovery cohort had been generated on one and the same sequencing platform. In an earlier analysis of about 590 of the donors, high-throughput TCR beta sequencing was used to judge whether each TCR beta V gene segment behaved as functional or pseudogenic. A later genetic analysis used genome-wide SNP genotypes for 398 of the 666 donors, treating that subset as a discovery cohort. On average, around 240,000 unique TCR beta nucleotide sequences were sequenced per donor among some 430 genotyped donors of the cohort, with approximately 18% of those sequences being non-productive. Using immunosequencing, the study profiled T cell repertoires from around 670 subjects and related those repertoires to cytomegalovirus serostatus. Results the study describes overall, beyond this receptor: When HLA alleles, especially DR and DQ, strongly co-occurred, attributing TCR associations to individual alleles was difficult. Some IMGT-functional V segments, including TRBV6-2 and TRBV6-3, could not be distinguished by the 87-base-pair reads and were therefore excluded. Because counts were too low, about 18 rarely observed V segments, including chromosome 9 orphons, were excluded from the earlier analysis of 587 of the donors. In a later analysis, over 15,000 TCR beta sequences were associated with specific HLA alleles at a false discovery rate of 0.05. Compared with the approximately 720-donor mean, donors in an Asian-associated ancestry cluster had fewer N-insertions in productive TCRs, according to a later genetic analysis. The only immune exposure information available for the cohort was CMV serostatus. In both the original and validation cohorts, the classifier was reported to diagnose cytomegalovirus status with high specificity and sensitivity. Across donors, most TCR sequences were observed very rarely, whereas some public TCRs were present in many individuals. A later genetic analysis associated a missense DCLRE1C variant with V-gene and J-gene trimming of TCR beta chains, and an independent cohort replicated the association. Because HLA typing was missing for some donors at each locus, association tests included only the typed subset. The presence/absence analyses assumed that sequencing depth was roughly uniform across donors, and that assumption may not be true. It was suggested by the authors that the approach could potentially be generalized to other disease states and immunological phenotypes. This cohort had only TCR beta chains sequenced, and the lack of alpha or paired-chain data limited which features could be detected. In vitro tests confirmed that a few of the cytomegalovirus-associated TCR beta chains recognize cytomegalovirus antigens. In an earlier analysis of over 550 of the donors, most TCR beta V segments were observed in productive rearrangements about 90% or about 30% of the time, broadly matching IMGT annotations. In a later analysis, TCR association rates were found to vary across HLA loci, with the most associated TCRs seen for DRB1 alleles and the fewest for HLA-C alleles. A further reported finding was that TCR beta sequences accurately predicted the HLA-A and HLA-B alleles for most subjects in the first cohort. In a later analysis, HLA-associated TCR beta chains were found to be more clonally expanded and to have lower generation probabilities than equally common non-associated chains. The study listed 170 or so TCR beta chains as associated with cytomegalovirus. Linkage disequilibrium might explain the correlated functional status among segregating V segments, but an unknown experimental factor could not be ruled out. A later analysis reported that several top co-occurrence clusters appeared linked to parvovirus B19, influenza, CMV and Epstein-Barr virus. A later analysis found that most CMV-associated TCR beta chains appeared HLA-restricted, with HLA associations seemingly driven largely by CMV exposure. A cluster of highly shared sequence variants was judged likely to represent a technical artifact of the sequencing pipeline.

The receptor chain draws on TRBV18 and TRBJ1-1; TRBD1 is possibly the D segment (5 matching bases). The sample consisted of PBMCs. The clonotype was recovered from a woman in her thirties or forties in good health and CMV-seronegative. Read as DNA, the sequence is TGTGCCAGCTCACCGGGGCAGGGCATTGAAGCTTTCTTT. Translated, it reads CASSPGQGIEAFF. The full variable domain, completed from the reference TRBV18 and TRBJ1-1 proteins outside the CDR3, reads NAGVMQNPRHLVRRRGQEARLRCSPMKGHSHVYWYRQLPEEGLKFMVYLQKENIIDESGMPKERFSAEFPKEGPSILRIQQVVRGDSAAYFCASSPGQGIEAFFGQGTRLTVV.